Given below is one T cell receptor (beta chain) in context. The antigen is not known. This record belongs to a study of T-cell reconstitution after alpha-beta-depleted transplantation in children. Whole-study results and caveats: Expanded graft clones, several hundred of them, were reportedly the source of alpha-beta T cells about two months after transplant. Recipient T cells and thymic progenitors that survived were the source of the high TCRbeta diversity seen at day 60 in some patients. One year post-transplant, T-cell counts and diversity were largely derived from T cells produced anew.

Deletions cut 0 bases from V and 0 bases from J, with 8 bases between. Germline V gene data show CDR1 as MNHEY and CDR2 as SVGAGI. The CDR3 loop spans 15 amino acids. Unique molecular identifiers were incorporated during preparation of the TCRbeta library. MiXCR was run by TCRdb on the PCR reads, yielding one entry per CDR3 protein. The sample comprises just over 200,000 distinct CDR3 sequences, 7.5% to 9.5% of which are singletons, and 35% rests with the top ten. The source material was PBMCs, mostly from graft donor cells, sampled 360 days after TCRalphabeta/CD19-depleted stem cell transplant. The clonotype comes from a male patient aged 2-15 years who had a stem cell transplant for acute myeloid leukemia, so the T cells may come from the graft donor. The chain carries TRBV6-5 and TRBJ1-1; D is unclear. The CDR3 DNA follows: TGTGCCAGCAGTTACTCCGACCTCATGAACACTGAAGCTTTCTTT. Its translation is CASSYSDLMNTEAFF.